The clone carrying this TCR beta chain was seen a single time. Only CD45RO-negative cells positively selected for CCR7 counted as naive CD8 cells, so terminally differentiated effector memory CD45RA+ cells were excluded. The data stem from a study of shared clonotypes between healthy human individuals. Study-level background: Every donor yielded three CD4 naive, three CD4 memory, two CD8 naive and one CD8 memory plate.

Libraries were prepared by immunoSEQ multiplex PCR; TCRdb keeps only in-frame clonotypes and omits some of them. The data contain hundreds of thousands of clones, 95% to 97% of them seen just once; the ten biggest clones take up under 0.3%. Trimming shortened V by 6 bases and J by 7 bases, and 16 bases separated the two germline ends. This CDR3 comprises 14 residues. CDR1 and CDR2 (germline): MNHEY, SMNVEV (reference sequence). V usage is TRBV27 and J usage is TRBJ1-5, with D possibly being TRBD1 (5 bases). The TCR sequence derives from a man aged 30 to 39 in good health. The specimen sequenced was naive CD8+ T cells sorted from blood. CDR3 protein: CASSPTGEGQPQHF. CDR3 nucleotides: TGTGCCAGCAGCCCTACGGGGGAGGGGCAGCCCCAGCATTTT.